This TCR beta chain comes out of a study of blood T cell repertoires in COVID-19. Turning to the study itself: T cells, B-cell-depleted T cells, or PBMCs supplied cDNA or gDNA.

Clones were read by immunoSEQ multiplex PCR, and TCRdb kept only the in-frame ones, dropping some. The data contain around 240,000 clones, 85% to 90% of them singletons. Trimming removed 10 bases from V and 0 bases from J, with 13 bases in between. The CDR3 has 14 residues. Germline CDR1 MNHEY, CDR2 SVGAGI. The clonotype originates from a man between 45 and 60 years old who had been exposed to COVID-19. This chain joins TRBV6-5 and TRBJ1-5; possibly TRBD1 for D (5 bases). The sequencing input was PBMCs or T cells enriched from blood (not recorded which). The CDR3 spells CATGQDYSNQPQHF. In DNA, the CDR3 is TGTGCCACGGGGCAGGACTATAGCAATCAGCCCCAGCATTTT.